This T cell receptor beta chain is drawn from a study of ipilimumab plus nivolumab after autologous stem cell transplantation. About the study: Patients received a median of about 5 ipilimumab and 8 nivolumab doses.

This table comes from immunoSEQ multiplex PCR, and its TCRdb copy is limited to in-frame clones, with some not included. Here the sample spans tens of thousands of clones, 75% to 85% being singletons. CDR3 length: 17 amino acids. V lost 2 bases, J lost 5 bases, and 10 bases stayed unmatched. Germline V gives CDR1 MGHRA, CDR2 YSYEKL. This clone showed up just once. The sample consisted of PBMCs, taken in a trial of ipilimumab plus nivolumab as post-transplant consolidation. The TCR comes from a male donor with diffuse large B-cell lymphoma. The chain links TRBV4-1 to TRBJ2-7; 12 bases match TRBD1. CDR3 in DNA: TGCGCCAGCAGCCAATCACGAGGGGGACAGGGGGCCGACGAGCAGTACTTC. Protein sequence: CASSQSRGGQGADEQYF.